This T cell receptor beta chain came from a study of cytomegalovirus exposure and HLA in healthy donors. Study outcomes and limitations: Researchers reported in a later analysis that a missense DCLRE1C variant was tied to TCR beta V- and J-gene trimming. Versus the roughly 640-donor mean, an Asian-associated ancestry cluster reportedly showed fewer N-insertions in a later analysis. CMV serostatus was the sole immune exposure data available.

In its sample, this clone was seen once. Antigen: not known. Primers for the PCR totalled 60 Vbeta and 13 Jbeta. The protocol was immunoSEQ multiplex PCR, while the TCRdb copy is restricted to in-frame clones and leaves out a portion. Of approximately 170,000 clones listed, around 78% are singletons. Per germline, CDR1 MGHRA and CDR2 YSYEKL. The V gene end was trimmed by 3 bases and the J gene end by 3 bases; junction bases not matched to a gene: 11. The CDR3 is 18 residues long. The sequence derives from a woman aged 25-40 years in good health and CMV-seropositive. Material: PBMCs. V usage is TRBV4-1 and J usage is TRBJ1-4, with TRBD1 matching 9 bases. CDR3: CASSQDRGSLGANEKLFF. The CDR3 DNA reads as TGCGCCAGCAGCCAGGACAGGGGCAGTCTTGGGGCTAATGAAAAACTGTTTTTT.